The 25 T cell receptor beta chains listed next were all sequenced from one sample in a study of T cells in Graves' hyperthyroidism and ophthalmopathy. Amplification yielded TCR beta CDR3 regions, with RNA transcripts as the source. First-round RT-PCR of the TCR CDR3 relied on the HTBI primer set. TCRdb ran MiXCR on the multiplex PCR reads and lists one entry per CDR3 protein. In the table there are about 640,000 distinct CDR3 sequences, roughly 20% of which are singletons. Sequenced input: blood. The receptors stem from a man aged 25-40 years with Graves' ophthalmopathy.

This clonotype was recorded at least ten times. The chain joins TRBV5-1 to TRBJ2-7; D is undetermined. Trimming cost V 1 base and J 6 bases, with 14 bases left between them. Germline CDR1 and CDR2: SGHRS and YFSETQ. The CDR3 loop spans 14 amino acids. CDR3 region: CASSLNGGIAEQYF. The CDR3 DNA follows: TGCGCCAGCAGCTTGAACGGCGGCATCGCCGAGCAGTACTTC.

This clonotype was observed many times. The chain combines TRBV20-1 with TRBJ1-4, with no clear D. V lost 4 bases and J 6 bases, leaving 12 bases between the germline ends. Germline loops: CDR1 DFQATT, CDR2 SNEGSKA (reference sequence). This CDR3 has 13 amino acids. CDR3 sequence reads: CSAIRGIDEKLFF. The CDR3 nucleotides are TGCAGTGCTATCCGGGGAATCGATGAAAAACTGTTTTTT.

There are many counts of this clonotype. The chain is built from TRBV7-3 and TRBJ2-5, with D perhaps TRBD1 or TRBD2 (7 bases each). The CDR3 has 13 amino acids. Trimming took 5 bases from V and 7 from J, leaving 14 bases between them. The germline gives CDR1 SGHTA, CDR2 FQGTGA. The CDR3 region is CASSPGGEGTQYF. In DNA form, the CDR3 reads TGTGCCAGCAGCCCAGGGGGGGAAGGGACCCAGTACTTC.

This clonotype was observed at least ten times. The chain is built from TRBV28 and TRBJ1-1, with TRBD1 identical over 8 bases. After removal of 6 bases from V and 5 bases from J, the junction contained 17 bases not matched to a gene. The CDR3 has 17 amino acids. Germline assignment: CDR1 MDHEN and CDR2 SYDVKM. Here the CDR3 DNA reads TGTGCCAGCAGCCCCTTCGGACAGGGTTCTTTGAGGACTGAAGCTTTCTTT. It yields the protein CASSPFGQGSLRTEAFF.

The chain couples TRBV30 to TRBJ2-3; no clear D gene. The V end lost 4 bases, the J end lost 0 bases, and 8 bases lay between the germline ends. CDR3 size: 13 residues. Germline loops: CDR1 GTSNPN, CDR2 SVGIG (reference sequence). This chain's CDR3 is CAWTTGSTDTQYF. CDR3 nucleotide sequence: TGTGCCTGGACAACGGGTAGCACAGATACGCAGTATTTT. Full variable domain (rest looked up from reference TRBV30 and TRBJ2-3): SQTIHQWPATLVQPVGSPLSLECTVEGTSNPNLYWYRQAAGRGLQLLFYSVGIGQISSEVPQNLSASRPQDRQFILSSKKLLLSDSGFYLCAWTTGSTDTQYFGPGTRLTVL.

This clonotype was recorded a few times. The CDR3 DNA is TGTGCCAGCAGGAGAGGGGGGGCACTTGAAAAACTGTTTTTT. Protein: CASRRGGALEKLFF. The chain employs TRBV27 and TRBJ1-4; a possible D gene is TRBD1 (6 bases). This CDR3 comprises 14 residues. CDR1 is MNHEY, CDR2 SMNVEV, per germline (reference sequence). Trimming removed 6 bases at V and 7 bases at J, with 15 bases between.

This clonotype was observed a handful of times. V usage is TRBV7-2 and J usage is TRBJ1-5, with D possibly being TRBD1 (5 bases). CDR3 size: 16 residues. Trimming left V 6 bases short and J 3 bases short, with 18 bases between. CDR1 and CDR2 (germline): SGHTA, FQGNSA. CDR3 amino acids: CASSYGSGTYNQPQHF. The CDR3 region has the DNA TGTGCCAGCAGTTACGGGTCAGGGACCTACAATCAGCCCCAGCATTTT.

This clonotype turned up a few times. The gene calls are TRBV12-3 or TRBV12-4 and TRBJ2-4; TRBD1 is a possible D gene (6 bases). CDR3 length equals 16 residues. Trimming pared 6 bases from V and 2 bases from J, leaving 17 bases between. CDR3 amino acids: CASSPRGPGPKNIQYF. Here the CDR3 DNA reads TGTGCCAGCAGCCCCAGGGGCCCAGGGCCCAAAAACATTCAGTACTTC.

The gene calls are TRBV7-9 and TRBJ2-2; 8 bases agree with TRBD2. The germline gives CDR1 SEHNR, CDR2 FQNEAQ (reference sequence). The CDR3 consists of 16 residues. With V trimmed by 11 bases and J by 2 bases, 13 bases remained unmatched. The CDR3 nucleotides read TGTGCCCGAGGTGGCACTAGCGGTACCAACACCGGGGAGCTGTTTTTT. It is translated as CARGGTSGTNTGELFF.

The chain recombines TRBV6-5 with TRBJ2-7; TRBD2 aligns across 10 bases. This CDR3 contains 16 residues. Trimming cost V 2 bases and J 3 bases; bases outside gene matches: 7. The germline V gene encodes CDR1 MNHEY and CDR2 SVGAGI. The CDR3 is CASSYLPASGSYEQYF. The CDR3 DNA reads TGTGCCAGCAGTTACCTACCCGCTAGCGGGAGCTACGAGCAGTACTTC.

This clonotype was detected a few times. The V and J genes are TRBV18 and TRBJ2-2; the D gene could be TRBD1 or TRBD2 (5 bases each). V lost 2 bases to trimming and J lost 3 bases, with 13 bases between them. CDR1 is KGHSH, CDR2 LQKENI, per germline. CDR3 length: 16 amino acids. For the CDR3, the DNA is TGTGCCAGCTCACCAAATTCGGGACGGCACACCGGGGAGCTGTTTTTT. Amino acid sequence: CASSPNSGRHTGELFF.

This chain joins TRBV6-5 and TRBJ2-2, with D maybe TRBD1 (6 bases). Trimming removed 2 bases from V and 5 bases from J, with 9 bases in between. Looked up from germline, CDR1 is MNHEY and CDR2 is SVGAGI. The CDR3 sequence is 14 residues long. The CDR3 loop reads CASSYGDITGELFF. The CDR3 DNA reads TGTGCCAGCAGTTACGGGGACATAACCGGGGAGCTGTTTTTT.

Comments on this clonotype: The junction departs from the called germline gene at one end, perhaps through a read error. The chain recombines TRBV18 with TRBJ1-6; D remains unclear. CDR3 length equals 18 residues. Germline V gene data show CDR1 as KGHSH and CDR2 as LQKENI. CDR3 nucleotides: TGTGCCAACTCACAAAGTAGTATTCAGAGCTCCTATAATTCACCCCTCCACTTT. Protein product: CANSQSSIQSSYNSPLHF.

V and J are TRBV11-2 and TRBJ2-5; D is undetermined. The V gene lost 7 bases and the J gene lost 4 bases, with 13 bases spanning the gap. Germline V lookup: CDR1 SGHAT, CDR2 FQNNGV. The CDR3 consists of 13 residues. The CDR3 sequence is CASTLGHRETQYF. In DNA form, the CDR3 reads TGTGCCAGCACCCTCGGGCACAGAGAGACCCAGTACTTC.

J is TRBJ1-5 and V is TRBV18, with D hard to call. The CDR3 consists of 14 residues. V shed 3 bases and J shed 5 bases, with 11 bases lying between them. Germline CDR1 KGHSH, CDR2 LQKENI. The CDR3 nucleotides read TGTGCCAGCTCACCCGCGGGGTCTTATCAGCCCCAGCATTTT. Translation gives CASSPAGSYQPQHF.

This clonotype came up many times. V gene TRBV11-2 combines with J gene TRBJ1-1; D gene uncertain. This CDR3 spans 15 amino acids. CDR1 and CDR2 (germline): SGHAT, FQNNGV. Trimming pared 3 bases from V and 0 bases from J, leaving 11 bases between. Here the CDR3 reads CASSFSSRVNTEAFF. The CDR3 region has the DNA TGTGCCAGCAGCTTCTCGTCGCGGGTGAACACTGAAGCTTTCTTT.

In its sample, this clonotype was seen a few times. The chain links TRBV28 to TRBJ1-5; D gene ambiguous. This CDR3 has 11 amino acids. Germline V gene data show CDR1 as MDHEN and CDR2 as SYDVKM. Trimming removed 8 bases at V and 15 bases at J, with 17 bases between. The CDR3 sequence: CASLKFEVRHF. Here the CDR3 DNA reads TGTGCCAGCCTTAAGTTTGAGGTGAGGCATTTT.

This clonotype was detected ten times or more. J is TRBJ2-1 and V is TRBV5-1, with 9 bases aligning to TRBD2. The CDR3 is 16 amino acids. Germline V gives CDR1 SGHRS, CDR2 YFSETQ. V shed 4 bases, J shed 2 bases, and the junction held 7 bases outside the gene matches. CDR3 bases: TGCGCCAGCAGCCCGACTAGCGGATACACCTACAATGAGCAGTTCTTC. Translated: CASSPTSGYTYNEQFF.

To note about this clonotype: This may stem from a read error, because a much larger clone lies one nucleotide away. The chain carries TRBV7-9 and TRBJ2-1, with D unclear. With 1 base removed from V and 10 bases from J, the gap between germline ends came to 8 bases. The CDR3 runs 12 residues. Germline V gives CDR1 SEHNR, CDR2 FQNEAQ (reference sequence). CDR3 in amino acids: CASSLEKYEQFF. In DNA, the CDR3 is TGTGCCAGCAGCTTAGAAAAATACGAGCAGTTCTTC.

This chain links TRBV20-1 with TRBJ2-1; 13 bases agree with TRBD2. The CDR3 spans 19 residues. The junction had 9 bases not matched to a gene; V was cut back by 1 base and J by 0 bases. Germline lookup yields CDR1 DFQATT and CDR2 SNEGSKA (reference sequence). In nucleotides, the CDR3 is TGCAGTGCTAGAGTGACTAGCGGGAGGCTCTCGAGCTCCTACAATGAGCAGTTCTTC. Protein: CSARVTSGRLSSSYNEQFF.

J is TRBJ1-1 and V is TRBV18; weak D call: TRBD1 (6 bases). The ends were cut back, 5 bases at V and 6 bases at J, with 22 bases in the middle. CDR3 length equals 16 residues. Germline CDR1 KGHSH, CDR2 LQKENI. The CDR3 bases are TGTGCCAGCTCATCCGACCGACATAGGGGGTTAGCTGAAGCTTTCTTT. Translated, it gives CASSSDRHRGLAEAFF.

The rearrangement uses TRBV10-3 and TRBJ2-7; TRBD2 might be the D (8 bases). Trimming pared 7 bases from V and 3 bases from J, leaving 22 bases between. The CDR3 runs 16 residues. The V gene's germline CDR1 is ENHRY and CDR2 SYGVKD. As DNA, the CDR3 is TGTGCCATCAAGGCAGGGGGAACTAGCGGAATCTACGAGCAGTACTTC. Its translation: CAIKAGGTSGIYEQYF.

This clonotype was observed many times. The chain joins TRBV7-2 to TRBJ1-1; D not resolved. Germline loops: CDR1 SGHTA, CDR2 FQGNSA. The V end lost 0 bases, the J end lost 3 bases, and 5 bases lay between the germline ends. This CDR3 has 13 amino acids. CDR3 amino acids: CASSLATYTEAFF. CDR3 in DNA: TGTGCCAGCAGCTTAGCCACATACACTGAAGCTTTCTTT. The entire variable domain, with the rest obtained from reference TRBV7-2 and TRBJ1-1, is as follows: GAGVSQSPSNKVTEKGKDVELRCDPISGHTALYWYRQSLGQGLEFLIYFQGNSAPDKSGLPSDRFSAERTGGSVSTLTIQRTQQEDSAVYLCASSLATYTEAFFGQGTRLTVV.

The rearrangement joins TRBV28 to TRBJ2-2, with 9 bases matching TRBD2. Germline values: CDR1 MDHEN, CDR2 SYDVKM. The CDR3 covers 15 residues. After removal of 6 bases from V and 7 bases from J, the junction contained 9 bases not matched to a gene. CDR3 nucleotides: TGTGCCAGCAGACCGAGCGGGAGGCCCCTCGGGGAGCTGTTTTTT. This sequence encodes CASRPSGRPLGELFF.

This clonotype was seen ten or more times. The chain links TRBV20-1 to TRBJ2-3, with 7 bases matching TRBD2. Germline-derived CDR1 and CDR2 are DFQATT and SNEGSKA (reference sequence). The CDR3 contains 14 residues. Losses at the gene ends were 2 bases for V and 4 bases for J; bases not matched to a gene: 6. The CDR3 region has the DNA TGCAGTGCTAGAAGGGCGGGAGTCGCAGATACGCAGTATTTT. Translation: CSARRAGVADTQYF.